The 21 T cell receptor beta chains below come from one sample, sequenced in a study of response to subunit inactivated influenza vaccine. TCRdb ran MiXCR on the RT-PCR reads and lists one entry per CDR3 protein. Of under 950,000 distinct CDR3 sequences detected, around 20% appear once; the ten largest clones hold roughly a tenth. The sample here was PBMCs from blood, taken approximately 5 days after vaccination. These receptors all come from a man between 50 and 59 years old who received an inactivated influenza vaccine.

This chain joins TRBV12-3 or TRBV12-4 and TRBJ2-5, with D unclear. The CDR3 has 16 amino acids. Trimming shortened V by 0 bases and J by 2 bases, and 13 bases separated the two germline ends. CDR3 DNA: TGTGCCAGCAGTTTAGCATGGCTTAGTGGGCAAGAGACCCAGTACTTC. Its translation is CASSLAWLSGQETQYF.

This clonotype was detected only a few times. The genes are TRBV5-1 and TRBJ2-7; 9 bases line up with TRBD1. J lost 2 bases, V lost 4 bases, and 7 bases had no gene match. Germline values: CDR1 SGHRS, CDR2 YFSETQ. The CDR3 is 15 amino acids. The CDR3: CASSQSTGGPYEQYF. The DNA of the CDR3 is TGCGCCAGCAGCCAATCGACAGGGGGACCCTACGAGCAGTACTTC.

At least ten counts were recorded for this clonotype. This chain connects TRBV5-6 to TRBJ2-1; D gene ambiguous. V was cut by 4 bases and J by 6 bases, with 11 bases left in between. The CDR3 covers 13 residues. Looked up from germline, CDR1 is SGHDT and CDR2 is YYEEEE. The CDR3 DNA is TGTGCCAGCAGCCCGGACCGAGTCAATGAGCAGTTCTTC. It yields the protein CASSPDRVNEQFF.

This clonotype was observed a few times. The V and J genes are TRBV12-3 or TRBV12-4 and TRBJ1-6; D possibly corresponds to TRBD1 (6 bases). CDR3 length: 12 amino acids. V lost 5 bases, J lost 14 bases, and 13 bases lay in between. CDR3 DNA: TGTGCCAGCAGTCTGACAGGTGGGACCCTCCACTTT. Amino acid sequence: CASSLTGGTLHF.

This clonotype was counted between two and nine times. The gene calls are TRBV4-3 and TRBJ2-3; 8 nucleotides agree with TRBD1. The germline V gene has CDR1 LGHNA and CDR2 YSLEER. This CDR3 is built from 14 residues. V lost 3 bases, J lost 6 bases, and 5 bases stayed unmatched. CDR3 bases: TGCGCCAGCAGCCACGCAGGGGGCGCGGATACGCAGTATTTT. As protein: CASSHAGGADTQYF.

The CDR3 region is CASRTTGEAVNEQFF. The CDR3, as DNA: TGTGCCAGCAGGACTACAGGGGAGGCGGTCAATGAGCAGTTCTTC. The chain combines TRBV7-9 with TRBJ2-1, with D maybe TRBD1 (7 bases). The CDR3 covers 15 residues. Trimming took 6 bases from V and 6 from J, leaving 18 bases between them. Germline lookup yields CDR1 SEHNR and CDR2 FQNEAQ (reference sequence).

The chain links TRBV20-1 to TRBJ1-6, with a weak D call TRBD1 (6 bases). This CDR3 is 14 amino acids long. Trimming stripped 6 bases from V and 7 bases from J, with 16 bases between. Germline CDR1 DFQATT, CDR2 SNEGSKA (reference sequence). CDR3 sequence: CSAPPQGGNSPLHF. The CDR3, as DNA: TGCAGTGCCCCACCACAGGGAGGCAATTCACCCCTCCACTTT.

The CDR3 DNA sequence: TGTGCCAGCAGCCCAAACAGGGGGCGTGCCGGGGAGCTGTTTTTT. Amino acid sequence: CASSPNRGRAGELFF. The chain couples TRBV7-3 to TRBJ2-2; 9 bases line up with TRBD1. The CDR3 spans 15 residues. Trimming at V came to 5 bases and at J to 6 bases, leaving 7 bases not matched to a gene. Germline assignment: CDR1 SGHTA and CDR2 FQGTGA.

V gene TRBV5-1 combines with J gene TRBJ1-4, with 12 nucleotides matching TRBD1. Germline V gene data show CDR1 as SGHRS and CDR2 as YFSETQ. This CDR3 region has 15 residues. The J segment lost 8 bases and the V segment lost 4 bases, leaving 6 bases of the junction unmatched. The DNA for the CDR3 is TGCGCCAGCAGCAGCGGGACAGGGGGCGGGGAAAAACTGTTTTTT. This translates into CASSSGTGGGEKLFF. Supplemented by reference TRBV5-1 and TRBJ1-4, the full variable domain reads KAGVTQTPRYLIKTRGQQVTLSCSPISGHRSVSWYQQTPGQGLQFLFEYFSETQRNKGNFPGRFSGRQFSNSRSEMNVSTLELGDSALYLCASSSGTGGGEKLFFGSGTQLSVL.

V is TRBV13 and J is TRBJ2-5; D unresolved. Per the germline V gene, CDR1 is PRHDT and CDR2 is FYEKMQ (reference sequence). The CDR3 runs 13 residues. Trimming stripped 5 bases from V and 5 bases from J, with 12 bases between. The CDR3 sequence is CASSQRLGETQYF. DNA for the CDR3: TGTGCCAGCAGCCAGAGGTTGGGGGAGACCCAGTACTTC. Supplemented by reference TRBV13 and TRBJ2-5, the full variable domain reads AAGVIQSPRHLIKEKRETATLKCYPIPRHDTVYWYQQGPGQDPQFLISFYEKMQSDKGSIPDRFSAQQFSDYHSELNMSSLELGDSALYFCASSQRLGETQYFGPGTRLLVL.

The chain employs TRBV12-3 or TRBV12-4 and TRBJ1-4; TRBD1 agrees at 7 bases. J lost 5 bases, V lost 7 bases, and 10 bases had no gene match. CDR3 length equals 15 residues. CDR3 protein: CASTRRKGANEKLFF. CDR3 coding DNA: TGTGCCAGCACCCGGCGAAAGGGGGCGAATGAAAAACTGTTTTTT.

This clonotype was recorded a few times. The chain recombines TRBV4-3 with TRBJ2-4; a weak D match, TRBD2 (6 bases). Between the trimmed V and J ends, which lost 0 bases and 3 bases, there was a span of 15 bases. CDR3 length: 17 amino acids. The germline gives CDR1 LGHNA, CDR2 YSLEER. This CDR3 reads CASSQEAAVEGKNIQYF. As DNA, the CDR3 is TGCGCCAGCAGCCAAGAGGCGGCGGTGGAGGGCAAAAACATTCAGTACTTC.

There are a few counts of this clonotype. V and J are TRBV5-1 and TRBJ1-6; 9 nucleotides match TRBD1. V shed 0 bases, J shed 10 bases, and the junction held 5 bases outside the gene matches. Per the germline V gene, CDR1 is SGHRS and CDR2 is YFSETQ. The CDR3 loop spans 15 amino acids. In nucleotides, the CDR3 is TGCGCCAGCAGCTTGGAAGGACAGGGGAAATCACCCCTCCACTTT. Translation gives CASSLEGQGKSPLHF.

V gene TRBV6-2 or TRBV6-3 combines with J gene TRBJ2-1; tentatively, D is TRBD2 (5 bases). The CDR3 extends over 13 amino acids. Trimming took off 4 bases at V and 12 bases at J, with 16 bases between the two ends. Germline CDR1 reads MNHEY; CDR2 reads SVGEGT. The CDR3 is CASSWTASLGQFF. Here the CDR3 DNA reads TGTGCCAGCAGTTGGACTGCCTCACTTGGGCAGTTCTTC.

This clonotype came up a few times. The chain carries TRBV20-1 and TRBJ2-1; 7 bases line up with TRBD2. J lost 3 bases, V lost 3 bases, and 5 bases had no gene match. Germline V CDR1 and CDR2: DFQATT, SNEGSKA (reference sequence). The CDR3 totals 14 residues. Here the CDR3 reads CSASIRTSYNEQFF. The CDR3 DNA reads TGCAGTGCTAGTATCCGGACTAGCTACAATGAGCAGTTCTTC.

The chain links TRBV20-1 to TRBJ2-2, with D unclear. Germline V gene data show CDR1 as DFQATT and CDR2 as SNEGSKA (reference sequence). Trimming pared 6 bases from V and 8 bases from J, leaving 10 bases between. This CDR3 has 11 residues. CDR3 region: CSALSWGELFF. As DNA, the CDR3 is TGCAGTGCGCTCTCTTGGGGGGAGCTGTTTTTT.

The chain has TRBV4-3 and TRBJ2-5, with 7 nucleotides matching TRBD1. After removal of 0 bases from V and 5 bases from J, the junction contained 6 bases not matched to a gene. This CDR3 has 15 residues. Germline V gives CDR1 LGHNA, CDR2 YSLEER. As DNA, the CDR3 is TGCGCCAGCAGCCAAGACACAGGGGAATGGGAGACCCAGTACTTC. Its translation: CASSQDTGEWETQYF.

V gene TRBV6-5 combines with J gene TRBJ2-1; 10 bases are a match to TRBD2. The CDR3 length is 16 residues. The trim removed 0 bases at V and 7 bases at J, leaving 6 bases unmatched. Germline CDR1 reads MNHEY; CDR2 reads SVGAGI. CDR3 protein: CASSYSVLAGGNEQFF. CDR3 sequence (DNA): TGTGCCAGCAGTTACTCAGTATTAGCGGGAGGAAATGAGCAGTTCTTC.

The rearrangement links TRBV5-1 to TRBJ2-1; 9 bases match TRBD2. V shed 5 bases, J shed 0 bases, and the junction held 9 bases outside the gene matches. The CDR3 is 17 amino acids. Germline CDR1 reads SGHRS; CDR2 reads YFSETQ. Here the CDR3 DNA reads TGCGCCAGCAGTGGCGGGGGGGGACCTAGCTCCTACAATGAGCAGTTCTTC. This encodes CASSGGGGPSSYNEQFF.

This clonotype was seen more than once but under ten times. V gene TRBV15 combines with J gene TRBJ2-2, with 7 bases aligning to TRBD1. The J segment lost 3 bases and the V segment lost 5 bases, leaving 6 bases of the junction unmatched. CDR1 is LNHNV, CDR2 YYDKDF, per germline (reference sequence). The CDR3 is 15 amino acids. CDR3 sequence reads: CATSVTGVDTGELFF. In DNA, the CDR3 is TGTGCCACCAGCGTAACAGGGGTGGACACCGGGGAGCTGTTTTTT.

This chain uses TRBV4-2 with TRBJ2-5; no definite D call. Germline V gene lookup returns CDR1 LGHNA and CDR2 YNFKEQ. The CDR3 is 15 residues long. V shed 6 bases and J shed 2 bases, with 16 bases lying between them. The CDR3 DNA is TGTGCCAGCAGTCCAGAAATGCGACGGCAAGAGACCCAGTACTTC. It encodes CASSPEMRRQETQYF.